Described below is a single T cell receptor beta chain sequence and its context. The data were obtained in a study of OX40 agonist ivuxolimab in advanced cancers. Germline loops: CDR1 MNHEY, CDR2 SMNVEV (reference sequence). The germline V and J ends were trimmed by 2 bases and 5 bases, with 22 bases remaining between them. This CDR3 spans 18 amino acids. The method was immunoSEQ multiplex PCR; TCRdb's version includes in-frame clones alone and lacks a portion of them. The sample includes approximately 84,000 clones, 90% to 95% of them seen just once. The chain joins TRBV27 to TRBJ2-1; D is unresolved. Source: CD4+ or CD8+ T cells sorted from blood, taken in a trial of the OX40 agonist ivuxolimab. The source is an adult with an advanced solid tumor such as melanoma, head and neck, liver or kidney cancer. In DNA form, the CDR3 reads TGTGCCAGCAGTTTACGTCCTGGGCCAGCTATTCATGACAATGAGCAGTTCTTC. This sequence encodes CASSLRPGPAIHDNEQFF.